Sequencing of this TCR beta chain was carried out in a study of patients and donors after allogeneic stem cell transplantation. TCRdb re-called the RT-PCR reads with MiXCR, one entry per CDR3 protein. The sample has roughly 960,000 distinct CDR3 sequences, roughly 18% seen once. This clonotype was counted only a few times. CDR1 SQVTM and CDR2 ANQGSEA come from the germline V gene. The V and J ends lost 7 bases and 6 bases respectively, with 16 bases between them. This CDR3 contains 12 residues. Sequencing was done on a sample of blood, either unsorted or a sorted T cell fraction (not recorded which). The TCR comes from a human donor who was either an allogeneic HSCT recipient or a stem cell or donor lymphocyte infusion donor (not recorded which). It is not recorded whose cells these are; they may come from a transplant donor. The chain couples TRBV29-1 to TRBJ2-7; possibly TRBD1 for D (6 bases). DNA for the CDR3: TGCAGCGGCCAGGGGTTAGGGGTCGAGCAGTACTTC. Translated: CSGQGLGVEQYF.